This T cell receptor (beta chain) was sequenced in a study of beta chain features in type 1 diabetes (dated by TCRdb to 2016 to 2019). Looking at the study overall: Mean age, gender distribution, total cell number and subset yield were not different between patients and healthy donors. In the study, TCRB repertoires of sorted circulating CD4+ T cell subsets from recently diagnosed type 1 diabetes patients were compared with those of matched healthy donors. Whereas all 30 or so donors provided naive and central memory subsets, regulatory and stem cell-like memory subsets were isolated from just 8 patients and roughly eight healthy donors. A total of about 110,000,000 sorted cells were examined across all samples, and a strong correlation was observed between cell number per subset and RNA yield.

Only a few counts were recorded for this clone. It has no known antigen specificity. No per-base quality is available; no much larger clone lies one base away. From each donor, a single peripheral blood sample of roughly 0.11 L on average was drawn into heparinised tubes. A BD FACSAria II was used to sort naive, central memory, regulatory and stem cell-like memory CD4+ T cells with a panel that included CD45RO, CCR7, CD25, CD127, CD95 and CD27. Every sorted population had a purity above 95%. Right away, PBMCs were isolated by Lymphoprep density gradient centrifugation and were stained directly, with no culture step. So that batch effects would be minimized, each experiment stained and sorted samples in pairs, pairing one healthy donor with one patient. V is pruned by 3 bases and J by 5 bases, leaving 5 bases of the junction without a gene match. The CDR3 spans 16 residues, from the cysteine through the phenylalanine. The entry retains the CDR3 DNA only, 48 bases that are in frame from base 1. CDR1 KGHSH and CDR2 LQKENI are derived from the germline V gene.

The entire amount of isolated RNA was reverse transcribed using the High Capacity cDNA Reverse Transcription Kit, so the sequenced TCRB transcripts were expressed ones. Naive, central memory and regulatory T cell samples underwent deep immunoSEQ sequencing, averaging approximately 3.3 million total reads per sample. Sorted cells were lysed in RLT buffer and RNA was extracted with DNase-treated RNeasy Micro or Mini kits, depending on cell number. To prevent cross-contamination, each cell subset was processed individually, whereas patient and healthy donor samples were processed jointly. The immunoSEQ multiplex PCR was used to amplify TCRB sequences from cDNA, generating 87-bp fragments that spanned the CDR3 region. Amplicons were sequenced on the Illumina HiSeq platform. The original methods were these. PCR bias was computationally corrected using synthetic template baselines, reads within Hamming distance 2 were collapsed, and singletons that could not be merged were discarded. By aligning reads against IMGT, V, D and J genes, CDR3 length, and insertions or deletions at six rearrangement sites were assigned. Clonotype counts were normalized to sorted cell number within each subset before computing true diversity and Gini coefficients with the tcR R package. Repertoire sharing was quantified using the overlap coefficient calculated on TCRB nucleotide sequences. Out-of-frame TCRB sequences from naive cells were analyzed to stand in for the pre-selection repertoire. TCRdb holds this immuneACCESS table with in-frame rearrangements only. Some clones are missing; in checked studies, unresolved V genes explain under half, and the rest has no known cause. The D gene and trimming were derived from the DNA, and the V and J assignments and clone size from that table. The sample table contains about 650,000 clones; only one count was recorded for 9.5% to 15% of them. The ten largest clones take up 0.09% to 0.15% of the sample.

What the study reported, not specific to this receptor: PCR may preferentially amplify shorter templates, but because patient and control samples were amplified and corrected together, any resulting skew would affect both groups equally. Naive, central memory and regulatory TCRB repertoires appeared to be more alike among patients than among healthy donors. At VDJ recombination sites, type 1 diabetes patients had fewer insertions and more deleted nucleotides, which implies abnormalities in thymic rearrangement. Type 1 diabetes patients showed a moderate but significant shortening of TCRB CDR3 length in all four CD4+ subsets. Because small numbers of individuals were included in the HLA sub-analyses, any influence of HLA type on TCRB rearrangement was left unresolved. Because cDNA was sequenced instead of genomic DNA, activated cells with high expression could be over-represented, although the groups did not differ in activation or CD3 levels.

Sequenced input: naive CD4+ T cells from blood. Interpreted using the paper, the cell subset or site label stands for: true naive CD4+ T cells. In this chain, TRBV18 is recombined with TRBJ2-1, with 12 central nucleotides matching TRBD1. The source is a man aged 25 to 40 with type 1 diabetes. The CDR3 here reads CASSPMGQGANNEQFF. The DNA sequence is as follows: TGTGCCAGCTCACCTATGGGACAGGGGGCGAACAATGAGCAGTTCTTC. Full variable domain (CDR3 extended with the reference TRBV18 and TRBJ2-1 proteins): NAGVMQNPRHLVRRRGQEARLRCSPMKGHSHVYWYRQLPEEGLKFMVYLQKENIIDESGMPKERFSAEFPKEGPSILRIQQVVRGDSAAYFCASSPMGQGANNEQFFGPGTRLTVL.